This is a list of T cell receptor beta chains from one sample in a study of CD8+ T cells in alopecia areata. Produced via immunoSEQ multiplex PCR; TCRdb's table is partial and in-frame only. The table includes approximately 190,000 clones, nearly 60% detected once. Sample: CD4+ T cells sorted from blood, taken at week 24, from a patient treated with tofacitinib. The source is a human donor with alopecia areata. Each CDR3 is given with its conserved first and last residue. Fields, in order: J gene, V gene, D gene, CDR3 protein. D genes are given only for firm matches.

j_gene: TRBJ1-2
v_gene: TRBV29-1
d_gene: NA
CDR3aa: CSVTGWRGYTF

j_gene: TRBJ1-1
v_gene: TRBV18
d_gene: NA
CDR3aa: CASSPQGTEAFF

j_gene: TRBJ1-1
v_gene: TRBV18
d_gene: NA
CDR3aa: CASSPVGRDTEAFF

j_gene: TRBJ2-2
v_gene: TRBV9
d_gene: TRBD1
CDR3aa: CASSVDRANTGELFF

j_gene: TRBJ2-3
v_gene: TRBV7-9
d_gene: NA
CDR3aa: CASSSPGDTQYF

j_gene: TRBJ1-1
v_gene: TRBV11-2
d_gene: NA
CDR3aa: CASSLVGGRDTEAFF

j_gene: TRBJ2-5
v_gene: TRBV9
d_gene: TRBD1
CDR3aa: CASSATGQETQYF

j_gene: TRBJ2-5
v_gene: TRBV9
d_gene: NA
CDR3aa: CASSVAQRGAQETQYF

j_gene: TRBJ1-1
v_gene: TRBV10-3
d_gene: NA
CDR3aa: CAITRQQNTEAFF

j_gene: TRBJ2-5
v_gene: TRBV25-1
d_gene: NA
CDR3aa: CASTEGGNQETQYF

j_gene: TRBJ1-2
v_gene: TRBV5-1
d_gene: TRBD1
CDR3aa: CASSLAGTGDYGYTF

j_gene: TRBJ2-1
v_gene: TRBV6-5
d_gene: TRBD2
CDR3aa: CASSYTPSGRHNEQFF

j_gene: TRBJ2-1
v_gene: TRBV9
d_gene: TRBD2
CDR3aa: CASSVEAGREQFF

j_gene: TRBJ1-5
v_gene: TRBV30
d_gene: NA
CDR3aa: CAWSFRGFNQPQHF

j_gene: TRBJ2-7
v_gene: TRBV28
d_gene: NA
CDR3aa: CASSTTDPDSYEQYF

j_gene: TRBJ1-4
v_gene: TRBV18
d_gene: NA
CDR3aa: CASQITNEKLFF

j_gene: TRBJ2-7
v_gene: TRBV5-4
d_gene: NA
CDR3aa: CASSLSGGVVEQYF

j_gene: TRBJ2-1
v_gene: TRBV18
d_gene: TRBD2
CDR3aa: CASSPSTSGINNEQFF

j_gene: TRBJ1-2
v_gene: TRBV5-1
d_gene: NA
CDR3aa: CASSFGRPTQGYTF

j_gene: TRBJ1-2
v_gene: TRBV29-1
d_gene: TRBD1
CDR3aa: CSVEGHRGQGYTF

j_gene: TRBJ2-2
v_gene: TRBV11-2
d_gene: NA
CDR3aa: CASSSGTVLNTGELFF

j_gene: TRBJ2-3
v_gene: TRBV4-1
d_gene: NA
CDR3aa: CASSPMAYKGPTDTQYF

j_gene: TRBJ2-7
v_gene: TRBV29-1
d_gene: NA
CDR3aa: CSVASGLSYEQYF

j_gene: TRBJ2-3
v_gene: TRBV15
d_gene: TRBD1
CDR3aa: CATRRRTGYSTDTQYF

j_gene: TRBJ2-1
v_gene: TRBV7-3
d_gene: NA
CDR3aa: CASSGGDRQFF

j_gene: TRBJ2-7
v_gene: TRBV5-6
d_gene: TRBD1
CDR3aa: CASSMDRGPREQYF

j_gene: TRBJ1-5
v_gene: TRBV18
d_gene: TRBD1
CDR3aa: CASSPGQSNQPQHF

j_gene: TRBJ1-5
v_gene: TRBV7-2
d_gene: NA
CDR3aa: CASSLIGINQPQHF

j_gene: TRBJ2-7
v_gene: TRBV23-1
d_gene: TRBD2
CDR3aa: CASTAGGRIEQYF

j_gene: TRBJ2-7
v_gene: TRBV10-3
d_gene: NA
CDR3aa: CAISESRQTHEQYF

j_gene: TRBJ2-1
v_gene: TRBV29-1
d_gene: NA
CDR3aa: CSVEVWGGVNEQFF

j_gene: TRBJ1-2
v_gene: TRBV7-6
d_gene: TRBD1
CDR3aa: CASSLAGQGSGGYTF